These 5 T cell receptor beta chains were all obtained from the same sample, sequenced in a study of shared clonotypes between healthy human individuals. The repertoire was sequenced with immunoSEQ multiplex PCR; TCRdb's copy has only in-frame clones and lacks some. The table shows some 580,000 clones, with about 96% occurring only once. Sequenced input: naive CD4+ T cells sorted from blood. The subset here: CD45RA+ positively selected. These receptors originate from a woman aged 25 to 39 in good health.

The chain recombines TRBV6-5 with TRBJ1-3, with D hard to call. The CDR3 loop spans 14 amino acids. The V gene's germline CDR1 is MNHEY and CDR2 SVGAGI. The germline V and J ends were trimmed by 2 bases and 4 bases, with 9 bases remaining between them. The CDR3 DNA sequence: TGTGCCAGCAGTTACAACCTCGGAGGAAACACCATATATTTT. It encodes CASSYNLGGNTIYF.

The chain carries TRBV10-3 and TRBJ2-7, with 11 bases matching TRBD2. The CDR3 sequence is 13 residues long. Trimming took 6 bases from V and 5 from J; bases not matched to a gene: 3. The germline V gene has CDR1 ENHRY and CDR2 SYGVKD. In nucleotides, the CDR3 is TGTGCCATCAGGAAGGGACTAGCGGACGAGCAGTACTTC. This encodes CAIRKGLADEQYF.

The chain has TRBV28 and TRBJ1-2; D is undetermined. Germline loops: CDR1 MDHEN, CDR2 SYDVKM. The CDR3 is 11 amino acids. The V gene lost 5 bases and the J gene lost 8 bases, with 9 bases spanning the gap. CDR3 sequence reads: CASSPSVGYTF. DNA of the CDR3: TGTGCCAGCAGTCCCTCTGTAGGCTACACCTTC.

The chain is built from TRBV5-5 and TRBJ2-2; 7 nucleotides match TRBD2. Germline CDR1 and CDR2: SGHKS and YYEKEE (reference sequence). The CDR3 is made up of 16 amino acids. Trimming removed 4 bases from V and 3 bases from J; junction bases left unmatched: 9. CDR3 coding DNA: TGTGCCAGCAGCCTGGGCGGGAGCTCGCACACCGGGGAGCTGTTTTTT. It translates to CASSLGGSSHTGELFF.

The chain links TRBV7-3 to TRBJ1-1; D call uncertain. The CDR3 totals 15 residues. Per germline, CDR1 SGHTA and CDR2 FQGTGA. Trimming shortened V by 5 bases and J by 0 bases, and 13 bases separated the two germline ends. CDR3 in DNA: TGTGCCAGCAGCCCCCGAGGGCTCATGAACACTGAAGCTTTCTTT. Translation: CASSPRGLMNTEAFF.